These 21 T cell receptor beta chains were sequenced from one sample in a study of blood T cell repertoires in COVID-19. The data were produced by immunoSEQ multiplex PCR, yet TCRdb's version contains in-frame clones alone and is incomplete. The sample has around 120,000 clones, 83% seen once. Input material: peripheral blood. The receptors were sampled from a man aged 30 to 39 with acute or convalescent COVID-19.

The J gene is TRBJ2-1, the V gene TRBV6-2 or TRBV6-3, with 11 positions matching TRBD2. The V segment lost 2 bases and the J segment 9 bases; nucleotides outside the gene matches: 9. CDR1 and CDR2 from the germline V gene are MNHEY and SVGEGT. This CDR3 is 16 amino acids long. CDR3 in DNA: TGTGCCAGCAGTTACCGTCTGACTAGCGGGAAGGCTGAGCAGTTCTTC. Protein: CASSYRLTSGKAEQFF.

This sequence joins TRBV10-3 and TRBJ2-1; tentative D call: TRBD2 (6 bases). With 5 bases removed from V and 9 bases from J, the gap between germline ends came to 11 bases. Germline CDR1 is ENHRY and CDR2 is SYGVKD. The CDR3 contains 12 residues. This CDR3 reads CAISPGGTEQFF. In nucleotides, the CDR3 is TGTGCCATCAGTCCCGGCGGGACTGAGCAGTTCTTC.

CDR3 in amino acids: CASSRRVADTPQETQYF. CDR3 bases: TGTGCCAGCAGTCGACGAGTAGCGGATACCCCTCAAGAGACCCAGTACTTC. The chain has TRBV6-6 and TRBJ2-5; D is possibly TRBD2 (6 bases). The CDR3 runs to 17 residues. The germline V and J ends were trimmed by 5 bases and 2 bases, with 21 bases remaining between them. Germline V gene data show CDR1 as MNHNY and CDR2 as SVGAGI (reference sequence).

V and J are TRBV4-2 and TRBJ1-2; 10 positions agree with TRBD1. The CDR3 has 17 amino acids. Germline CDR1 is LGHNA and CDR2 is YNFKEQ. The V and J ends lost 1 base and 1 base, in that order; junction bases with no gene match: 6. DNA for the CDR3: TGTGCCAGCAGCCAAGGGGGACAGGGGTCAAGTAACTATGGCTACACCTTC. It codes for CASSQGGQGSSNYGYTF.

The CDR3 coding sequence is TGCGCCAGCAGCAGCTCTAGGGAGCAGTTCTTC. Translation gives CASSSSREQFF. V is TRBV5-1 and J is TRBJ2-1; D unresolved. Germline loops: CDR1 SGHRS, CDR2 YFSETQ. Between the trimmed V and J ends, which lost 4 bases and 10 bases, there was a span of 9 bases. This CDR3 has 11 residues.

This clone occurred a few times. The V call is TRBV12-3 or TRBV12-4, the J call TRBJ1-2, with D possibly being TRBD1 (6 bases). The CDR3 extends over 13 amino acids. The V end was cut by 4 bases, the J end by 6 bases, with 12 bases between. The CDR3 reads CASSSTGWNGYTF. The CDR3 DNA reads TGTGCCAGCAGTTCCACAGGGTGGAATGGCTACACCTTC.

The chain combines TRBV7-2 with TRBJ2-5; 11 bases match TRBD2. Per the germline V gene, CDR1 is SGHTA and CDR2 is FQGNSA. The CDR3 contains 17 residues. V trimming: 1 base; J trimming: 4 bases; junction bases outside the gene matches: 8. Here the CDR3 reads CASSLGVAGGARETQYF. The CDR3 DNA reads as TGTGCCAGCAGCTTAGGGGTAGCGGGGGGGGCCCGAGAGACCCAGTACTTC.

The chain is built from TRBV5-5 and TRBJ2-7, with a weak D call TRBD1 (6 bases). This CDR3 spans 16 amino acids. Trimming took off 3 bases at V and 0 bases at J, with 16 bases between the two ends. Germline CDR1 SGHKS, CDR2 YYEKEE (reference sequence). The CDR3, as DNA: TGTGCCAGCAGCTGGGGCACAGGGTTATTCTCCTACGAGCAGTACGTC. Translating gives CASSWGTGLFSYEQYV.

The rearrangement links TRBV3-1 (or the pseudogene TRBV3-2) to TRBJ1-2, with TRBD1 identical over 8 bases. Germline values: CDR1 LGHDT, CDR2 YNNKEL (reference sequence). The V and J ends lost 4 bases and 8 bases, in that order; junction bases with no gene match: 9. The length of the CDR3 is 14 residues. The CDR3 coding sequence is TGTGCCAGCAGCCGGCAGGGGGCAGTTCGCGGCTACACCTTC. It encodes CASSRQGAVRGYTF.

The chain carries TRBV5-4 and TRBJ1-2; no firm D call. The CDR3 loop spans 11 amino acids. Germline loops: CDR1 SGHNT, CDR2 YYREEE (reference sequence). Trimming removed 5 bases from V and 4 bases from J, with 6 bases in between. The CDR3 reads CASSVRYGYTF. CDR3 DNA: TGTGCCAGCAGTGTCCGCTATGGCTACACCTTC.

This chain links TRBV9 with TRBJ1-1, with D uncertain. V was trimmed by 3 bases and J by 1 base, leaving 13 bases between them. This CDR3 has 15 amino acids. Germline-derived CDR1 and CDR2 are SGDLS and YYNGEE. The CDR3 loop reads CASSASIDWNTEAFF. The CDR3 bases are TGTGCCAGCAGCGCGTCCATCGACTGGAACACTGAAGCTTTCTTT.

This clone is a singleton in its sample. The chain couples TRBV6-6 to TRBJ2-4, with a possible D match to TRBD2 (7 bases). There are 13 residues in the CDR3. In germline, CDR1 is MNHNY, CDR2 SVGAGI (reference sequence). V gave up 8 bases and J gave up 10 bases, with 18 bases separating them. DNA of the CDR3: TGTGCCAGCTCGAACGGGGGGCTATTTATTCAGTACTTC. Amino acid sequence: CASSNGGLFIQYF.

The J gene is TRBJ2-2, the V gene TRBV12-5; no firm D call. The CDR3 has 12 amino acids. Trimming removed 5 bases at V and 6 bases at J, with 7 bases between. Per germline, CDR1 LGHNT and CDR2 FRNRAP. The CDR3 bases are TGTGCTAGTGGTCCGGTCTCCGGGGAGCTGTTTTTT. This sequence encodes CASGPVSGELFF.

The chain couples TRBV5-6 to TRBJ1-5; D ambiguous. The CDR3 is made up of 16 amino acids. Germline CDR1 and CDR2: SGHDT and YYEEEE. Trimming removed 4 bases from V and 2 bases from J, with 16 bases in between. This CDR3 reads CASSPHGGEGNQPQHF. DNA for the CDR3: TGTGCCAGCAGCCCCCATGGAGGTGAGGGCAATCAGCCCCAGCATTTT.

The J gene is TRBJ2-7, the V gene TRBV10-2; D gene ambiguous. The CDR3 covers 13 residues. Per the germline V gene, CDR1 is WSHSY and CDR2 is SAAADI. The V gene lost 3 bases and the J gene lost 4 bases, with 10 bases spanning the gap. The CDR3 loop reads CASSDGPLYEQYV. The CDR3 nucleotides read TGCGCCAGCAGTGATGGCCCCCTTTACGAGCAGTACGTC.

The rearrangement joins TRBV3-1 (or the pseudogene TRBV3-2) to TRBJ2-1; TRBD2 matches 11 bases. V trimming: 1 base; J trimming: 9 bases; junction bases outside the gene matches: 11. CDR3 length: 17 amino acids. Germline V gene data show CDR1 as LGHDT and CDR2 as YNNKEL (reference sequence). In DNA, the CDR3 is TGTGCCAGCAGCCAAGTTGCTAGCGGGAGGCCTGGCGGTGAGCAGTTCTTC. It specifies CASSQVASGRPGGEQFF.

J is TRBJ1-4 and V is TRBV6-6, with D maybe TRBD1 (6 bases). V lost 4 bases and J 6 bases, leaving 9 bases between the germline ends. Germline CDR1 and CDR2: MNHNY and SVGAGI (reference sequence). The CDR3 has 13 residues. CDR3 nucleotide sequence: TGTGCCAGCAGTTGGGCAGGGGATGAAAAACTGTTTTTT. Translated, it gives CASSWAGDEKLFF.

J is TRBJ2-3 and V is TRBV4-1; 7 nucleotides agree with TRBD2. The CDR3 consists of 18 residues. The ends lost 4 bases at V and 2 bases at J; junction bases unmatched: 15. Per the germline V gene, CDR1 is MGHRA and CDR2 is YSYEKL. The CDR3 reads CASSLNGGTGKNTDTQYF. CDR3 nucleotide sequence: TGCGCCAGCAGCCTAAACGGGGGGACGGGGAAAAACACAGATACGCAGTATTTT.

The genes are TRBV7-3 and TRBJ1-1; TRBD1 matches at 8 bases. This CDR3 has 15 residues. The V and J ends lost 5 bases and 5 bases, in that order; junction bases with no gene match: 10. CDR1 is SGHTA and CDR2 is FQGTGA in the germline V gene. CDR3 residues: CASSRGMTGETEAFF. The CDR3 nucleotides read TGTGCCAGCAGCCGCGGGATGACAGGGGAGACTGAAGCTTTCTTT.

This clone occurred once. The chain couples TRBV9 to TRBJ1-6; no clear D gene. Germline values: CDR1 SGDLS, CDR2 YYNGEE. V shed 4 bases and J shed 4 bases, with 18 bases lying between them. CDR3 length: 17 residues. CDR3 sequence: CASSPHPGGLYNSPLHF. CDR3 coding DNA: TGTGCCAGCAGCCCTCACCCCGGTGGACTATATAATTCACCCCTCCACTTT.

This sequence joins TRBV5-1 and TRBJ2-3, with D tentatively TRBD2 (6 bases). The germline CDR1 and CDR2 sequences are SGHRS and YFSETQ. The CDR3 is 15 residues long. The ends were cut back, 4 bases at V and 4 bases at J, with 16 bases in the middle. DNA of the CDR3: TGCGCCAGCAGCCCGGTACCGGGGGTGGCAGATACGCAGTATTTT. It is translated as CASSPVPGVADTQYF.